This section outlines one T cell receptor beta chain sequence together with its context. What it binds is unknown. Germline V lookup: CDR1 SGHTS, CDR2 YDEGEE. J lost 1 base, V lost 3 bases, and 3 bases had no gene match. The CDR3 runs 15 residues. 13 Jbeta primers and 60 Vbeta primers were used for the PCR. Repertoires were generated with immunoSEQ multiplex PCR, while TCRdb's copy carries only in-frame clones and drops some. The sample has 150,000 to 250,000 clones, around three quarters seen once. This specimen belongs to a study of cytomegalovirus exposure and HLA in healthy donors. Points from the study as a whole: Cytomegalovirus association was assigned to about 150 TCR beta chains. Evidence from a later analysis indicated that most CMV-associated TCR beta chains looked HLA-restricted. Analysis was carried out at a later point, and it linked a missense DCLRE1C variant to TCR beta V- and J-gene trimming. Confirmation in vitro established that three CMV-associated chains were specific for CMV antigens.

This rearrangement joins TRBV5-8 to TRBJ2-1, with TRBD2 matching 8 bases. The sample comprised PBMCs. This receptor was identified in a woman aged 25 to 39 in good health and CMV-seropositive. The CDR3 loop is CASSSTSESYNEQFF. CDR3 nucleotide sequence: TGTGCCAGCAGCTCGACTAGCGAATCCTACAATGAGCAGTTCTTC.